These 9 T cell receptor beta chains were sequenced from one sample in a study of blood T cell repertoires in COVID-19 (dated by TCRdb to the early 2020s). The library was built by means of the immunoSEQ multiplex PCR assay. What TCRdb holds here is the immuneACCESS table cut down to in-frame rearrangements. Part of the clones is not present; checked against another copy, under half of the missing clones reflect an unresolved V gene, and the others are unexplained. Counted in this sample were about 66,000 clones; about 82% of them appeared once. Approximately 7.2% of the sample lies in the top ten. Sequenced: peripheral blood. All receptors derive from a man in his fifties or sixties with active COVID-19.

The chain is built from TRBV5-1 and TRBJ1-1; 7 bases fit TRBD1. Trimming took 4 bases from V and 7 from J; bases not matched to a gene: 4. This CDR3 has 12 amino acids. Germline CDR1 SGHRS, CDR2 YFSETQ. The CDR3 loop is CASSGDSLEAFF. Here the CDR3 DNA reads TGCGCCAGCAGCGGGGACAGCCTTGAAGCTTTCTTT.

Concerning this clone itself: Mismatch with germline at one junction end may stem from a read error. The chain has TRBV4-1 and TRBJ2-5; 9 nucleotides align to TRBD2. Germline CDR1 reads MGHRA; CDR2 reads YSYEKL. The CDR3 is made up of 17 amino acids. CDR3: CASSQDVASGAQGTQYF. The CDR3 DNA reads as TGCGCCAGCAGCCAAGATGTGGCTAGCGGGGCCCAAGGGACCCAGTACTTC.

V gene TRBV12-5 combines with J gene TRBJ2-2; 7 nucleotides match TRBD1. J lost 7 bases, V lost 6 bases, and 8 bases had no gene match. Germline V gene sequence: CDR1 LGHNT, CDR2 FRNRAP. There are 14 residues in the CDR3. The CDR3 loop is CASGNTGVGGELFF. CDR3 nucleotide sequence: TGTGCTAGTGGCAACACAGGGGTGGGCGGGGAGCTGTTTTTT.

This chain connects TRBV3-1 (or the pseudogene TRBV3-2) to TRBJ2-1; maybe TRBD1 (6 bases). V was shortened by 4 bases and J by 3 bases, with 16 bases between the two germline ends. CDR1 is LGHDT and CDR2 is YNNKEL in the germline V gene (reference sequence). The CDR3 length is 16 residues. DNA for the CDR3: TGTGCCAGCAGCCCAGGGGCAGGGAGAGGCTACAATGAGCAGTTCTTC. Protein sequence: CASSPGAGRGYNEQFF.

The chain employs TRBV7-9 and TRBJ2-7, with D unresolved. V was shortened by 1 base and J by 7 bases, with 8 bases between the two germline ends. Germline V CDR1 and CDR2: SEHNR, FQNEAQ (reference sequence). CDR3 size: 12 residues. CDR3 nucleotides: TGTGCCAGCAGCTTAGGGCTACAGGAGCAGTACTTC. Amino acid sequence: CASSLGLQEQYF.

CDR3 sequence reads: CASSTRLAPSNEQFF. The CDR3 DNA reads as TGTGCCAGTAGTACTCGACTAGCCCCTAGCAATGAGCAGTTCTTC. This chain links TRBV19 with TRBJ2-1; the match to TRBD2 covers 7 bases. The J segment lost 6 bases and the V segment lost 4 bases, leaving 9 bases of the junction unmatched. The CDR3 runs to 15 residues. Germline V gene data show CDR1 as LNHDA and CDR2 as SQIVND (reference sequence).

The genes are TRBV5-1 and TRBJ1-1, with D tentatively TRBD1 (5 bases). The CDR3 has 14 residues. Germline V gives CDR1 SGHRS, CDR2 YFSETQ. The germline V and J ends were trimmed by 0 bases and 6 bases, with 12 bases remaining between them. The DNA of the CDR3 is TGCGCCAGCAGCTTGGGGGCGGGGCTGGCTGAAGCTTTCTTT. It encodes CASSLGAGLAEAFF. The full variable domain, rest sourced from reference TRBV5-1 and TRBJ1-1, is KAGVTQTPRYLIKTRGQQVTLSCSPISGHRSVSWYQQTPGQGLQFLFEYFSETQRNKGNFPGRFSGRQFSNSRSEMNVSTLELGDSALYLCASSLGAGLAEAFFGQGTRLTVV.

The CDR3 DNA sequence: TGCGCCAGCAGGAGCCCGGGCTCTGGAAACACCATATATTTT. This translates into CASRSPGSGNTIYF. The rearrangement links TRBV4-1 to TRBJ1-3; no clear D. The CDR3 totals 14 residues. Germline CDR1 and CDR2: MGHRA and YSYEKL. V was shortened by 6 bases and J by 0 bases, with 9 bases between the two germline ends.

The V and J genes are TRBV11-2 and TRBJ1-1, with no clear D. The CDR3 consists of 13 residues. Trimming left V 2 bases short and J 8 bases short, with 12 bases between. Looked up from germline, CDR1 is SGHAT and CDR2 is FQNNGV. The CDR3 reads CASSLLAVLEAFF. DNA of the CDR3: TGTGCCAGCAGCTTATTAGCAGTCCTAGAAGCTTTCTTT.